Presented here are 5 T cell receptor beta chains from one specimen sequenced in a study of low-dose radiotherapy and immunotherapy resistance in tumors. Gene-specific TRAV and TRBV primers were used for first-strand cDNA, covering alpha and beta chains. Amplification of TCRs used a constant-region primer and V-primer adapter for approximately 19 PCR cycles. TCRdb re-called the reads with MiXCR, one entry per CDR3 protein. The sample has 13,000 or so distinct CDR3 sequences, around 75% seen once; the top ten hold less than 6%. The receptor source for this set is a human donor with advanced metastatic prostate, ovarian, gallbladder or colorectal cancer (not recorded which). This table probably holds off-target reads from a library built for another chain.

This chain joins TRBV5-6 and TRBJ2-2; D might be TRBD1 (6 bases). V was shortened by 0 bases and J by 3 bases, with 18 bases between the two germline ends. The CDR3 runs 18 residues. The V gene's germline CDR1 is SGHDT and CDR2 YYEEEE. The CDR3 sequence: CASSLASSAGVYTGELFF. In DNA, the CDR3 is TGTGCCAGCAGCTTGGCCTCGTCGGCAGGGGTTTACACCGGGGAGCTGTTTTTT.

The chain has TRBV2 and TRBJ2-5, with 9 bases matching TRBD2. CDR1 is SNHLY, CDR2 FYNNEI, per germline. Unmatched junction bases numbered 5, after V lost 5 bases and J lost 1 base. The CDR3 is 15 amino acids. As DNA, the CDR3 is TGTGCCAGCAGTCGGACTAGCGCCCGCCAAGAGACCCAGTACTTC. It specifies CASSRTSARQETQYF.

The chain recombines TRBV20-1 with TRBJ2-5; 14 bases line up with TRBD2. There are 16 residues in the CDR3. V lost 6 bases, J lost 2 bases, and 8 bases stayed unmatched. Germline lookup yields CDR1 DFQATT and CDR2 SNEGSKA (reference sequence). The CDR3 region has the DNA TGCAGTGCCCCCGGGACTAGCGGGGGCCTTCAAGAGACCCAGTACTTC. Translated, it gives CSAPGTSGGLQETQYF.

V and J are TRBV4-2 and TRBJ2-5, with TRBD2 matching over 8 bases. Looked up from germline, CDR1 is LGHNA and CDR2 is YNFKEQ. V lost 1 base and J lost 5; bases outside the gene matches: 9. The CDR3 loop spans 16 amino acids. DNA of the CDR3: TGTGCCAGCAGCCAAGCAGGGCGACGGGGGGGCGAGACCCAGTACTTC. It codes for CASSQAGRRGGETQYF.

The chain uses TRBV5-1 and TRBJ1-1, with D possibly matching TRBD1 (6 bases). Per the germline V gene, CDR1 is SGHRS and CDR2 is YFSETQ. Deletions cut 3 bases from V and 4 bases from J, with 19 bases between. CDR3 length: 16 residues. The CDR3 nucleotides are TGCGCCAGCAGCTCGGGTACAGGGATCCCGGGCACTGAAGCTTTCTTT. This sequence encodes CASSSGTGIPGTEAFF.